The entry below gives a single TCR beta chain sequence along with its context. In assigning cohorts, the study relied on participant-reported clinical history. Cohort 3 recovered donors had two negative PCRs, clearance, or symptom resolution. Trimming removed 7 bases from V and 6 bases from J, with 13 bases in between. Looked up from germline, CDR1 is LNHDA and CDR2 is SQIVND (reference sequence). The CDR3 contains 13 residues. Measured with immunoSEQ multiplex PCR; TCRdb has only the in-frame clones, and not every one. The sample contains roughly 330,000 clones, around 87% of which appear only once. The sample belongs to a study of blood T cell repertoires in COVID-19. Background on the study: Samples of COVID-19 (acute and convalescent) were obtained from the United States, Italy and Spain. T cells, B-cell-depleted T cells, or PBMCs supplied cDNA or gDNA.

This sequence was found in a woman aged 25 to 39 who had recovered from COVID-19. Sequences were obtained from PBMCs or T cells enriched from blood (not recorded which). The rearrangement joins TRBV19 to TRBJ1-5, with D hard to call. The CDR3 DNA follows: TGTGCCAGTACCCCACTCTACGGTCAGCCCCAGCATTTT. Amino acid sequence: CASTPLYGQPQHF.